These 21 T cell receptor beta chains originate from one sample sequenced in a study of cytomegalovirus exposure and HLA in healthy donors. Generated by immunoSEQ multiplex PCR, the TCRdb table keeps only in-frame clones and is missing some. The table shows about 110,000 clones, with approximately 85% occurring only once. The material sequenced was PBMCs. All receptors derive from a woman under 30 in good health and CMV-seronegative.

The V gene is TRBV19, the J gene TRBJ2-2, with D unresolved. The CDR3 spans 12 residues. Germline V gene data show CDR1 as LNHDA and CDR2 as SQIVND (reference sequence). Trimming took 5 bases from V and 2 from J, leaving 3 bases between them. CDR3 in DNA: TGTGCCAGTAGTTCTAACACCGGGGAGCTGTTTTTT. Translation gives CASSSNTGELFF.

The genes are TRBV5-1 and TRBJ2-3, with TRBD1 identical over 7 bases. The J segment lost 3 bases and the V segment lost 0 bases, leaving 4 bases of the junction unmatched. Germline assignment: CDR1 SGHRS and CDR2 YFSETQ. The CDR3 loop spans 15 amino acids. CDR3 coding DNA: TGCGCCAGCAGCTTGGAACCCAGGGGGACAGATACGCAGTATTTT. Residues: CASSLEPRGTDTQYF.

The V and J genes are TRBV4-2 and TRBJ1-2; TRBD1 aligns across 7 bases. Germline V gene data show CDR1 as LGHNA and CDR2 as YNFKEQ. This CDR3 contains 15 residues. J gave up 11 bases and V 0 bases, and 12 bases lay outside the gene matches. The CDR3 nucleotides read TGTGCCAGCAGCCAAGATTCGGCAGGGGGTATTGGGTACACCTTC. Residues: CASSQDSAGGIGYTF.

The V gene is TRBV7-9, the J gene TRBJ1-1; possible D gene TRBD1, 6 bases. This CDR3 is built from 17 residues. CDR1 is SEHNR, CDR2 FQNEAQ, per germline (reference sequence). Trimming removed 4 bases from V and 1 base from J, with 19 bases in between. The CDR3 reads CASSSTSLGGRNTEAFF. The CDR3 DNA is TGTGCCAGCAGCTCTACGAGCCTCGGGGGGCGGAACACTGAAGCTTTCTTT.

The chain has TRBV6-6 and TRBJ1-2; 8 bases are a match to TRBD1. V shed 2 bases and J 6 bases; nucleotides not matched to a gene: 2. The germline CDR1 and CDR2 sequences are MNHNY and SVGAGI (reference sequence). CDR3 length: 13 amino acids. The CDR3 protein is CASSYAGGDGYTF. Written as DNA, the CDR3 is TGTGCCAGCAGTTACGCAGGGGGCGATGGCTACACCTTC.

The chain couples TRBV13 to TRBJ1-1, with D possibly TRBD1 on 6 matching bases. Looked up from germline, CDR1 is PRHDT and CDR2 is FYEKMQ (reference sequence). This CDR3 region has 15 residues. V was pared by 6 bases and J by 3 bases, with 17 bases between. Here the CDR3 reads CASSYGGPRDTEAFF. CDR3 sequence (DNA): TGTGCCAGCAGTTATGGGGGCCCTAGGGACACTGAAGCTTTCTTT.

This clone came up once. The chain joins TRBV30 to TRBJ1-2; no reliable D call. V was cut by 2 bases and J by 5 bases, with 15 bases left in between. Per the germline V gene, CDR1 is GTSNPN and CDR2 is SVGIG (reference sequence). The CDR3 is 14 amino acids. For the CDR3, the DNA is TGTGCCTGGAGTTCCCCCCAAGCTCGTTATGGCTACACCTTC. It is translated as CAWSSPQARYGYTF.

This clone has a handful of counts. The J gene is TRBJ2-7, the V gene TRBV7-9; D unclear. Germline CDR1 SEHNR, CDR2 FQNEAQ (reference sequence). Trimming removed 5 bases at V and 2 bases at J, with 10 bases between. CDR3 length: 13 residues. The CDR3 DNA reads TGTGCCAGCAGCGTCAGGAAAGCCTACGAGCAGTACTTC. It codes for CASSVRKAYEQYF. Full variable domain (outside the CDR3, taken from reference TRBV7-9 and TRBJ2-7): DTGVSQNPRHKITKRGQNVTFRCDPISEHNRLYWYRQTLGQGPEFLTYFQNEAQLEKSRLLSDRFSAERPKGSFSTLEIQRTEQGDSAMYLCASSVRKAYEQYFGPGTRLTVT.

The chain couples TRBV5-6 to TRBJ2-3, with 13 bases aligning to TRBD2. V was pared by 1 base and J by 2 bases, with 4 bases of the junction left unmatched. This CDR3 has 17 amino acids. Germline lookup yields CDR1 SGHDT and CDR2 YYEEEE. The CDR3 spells CASSLPGTSGDTDTQYF. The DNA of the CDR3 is TGTGCCAGCAGCTTGCCCGGGACTAGCGGGGACACAGATACGCAGTATTTT. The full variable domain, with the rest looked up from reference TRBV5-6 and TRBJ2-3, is DAGVTQSPTHLIKTRGQQVTLRCSPKSGHDTVSWYQQALGQGPQFIFQYYEEEERQRGNFPDRFSGHQFPNYSSELNVNALLLGDSALYLCASSLPGTSGDTDTQYFGPGTRLTVL.

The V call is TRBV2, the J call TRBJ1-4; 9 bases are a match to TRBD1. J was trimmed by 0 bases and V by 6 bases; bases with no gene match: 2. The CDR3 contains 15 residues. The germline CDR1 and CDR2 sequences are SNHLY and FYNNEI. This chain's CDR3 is CASRDRGTTNEKLFF. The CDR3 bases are TGTGCCAGCAGGGACAGGGGTACAACTAATGAAAAACTGTTTTTT.

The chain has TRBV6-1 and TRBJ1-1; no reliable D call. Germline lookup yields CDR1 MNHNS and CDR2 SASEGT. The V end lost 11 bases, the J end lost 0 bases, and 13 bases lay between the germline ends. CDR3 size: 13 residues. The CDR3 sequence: CALSGGMNTEAFF. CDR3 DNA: TGTGCCCTCTCGGGAGGGATGAACACTGAAGCTTTCTTT.

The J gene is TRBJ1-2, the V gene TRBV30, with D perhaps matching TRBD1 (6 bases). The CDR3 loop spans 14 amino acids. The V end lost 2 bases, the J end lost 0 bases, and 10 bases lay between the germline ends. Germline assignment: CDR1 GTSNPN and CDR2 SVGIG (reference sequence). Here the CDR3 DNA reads TGTGCCTGGAGTCCCGGGACATCTAACTATGGCTACACCTTC. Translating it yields CAWSPGTSNYGYTF.

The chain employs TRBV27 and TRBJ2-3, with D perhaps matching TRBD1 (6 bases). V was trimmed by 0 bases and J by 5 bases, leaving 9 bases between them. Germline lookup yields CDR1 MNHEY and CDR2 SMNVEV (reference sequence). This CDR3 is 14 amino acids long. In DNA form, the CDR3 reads TGTGCCAGCAGTTTATCCGCAGGGGTAGATACGCAGTATTTT. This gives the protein CASSLSAGVDTQYF.

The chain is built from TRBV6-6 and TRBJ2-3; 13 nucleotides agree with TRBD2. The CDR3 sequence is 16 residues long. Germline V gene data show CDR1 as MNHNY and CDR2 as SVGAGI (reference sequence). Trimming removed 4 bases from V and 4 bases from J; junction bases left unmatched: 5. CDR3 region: CASSWGLAGSADTQYF. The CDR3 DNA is TGTGCCAGCAGTTGGGGACTAGCGGGGTCGGCAGATACGCAGTATTTT.

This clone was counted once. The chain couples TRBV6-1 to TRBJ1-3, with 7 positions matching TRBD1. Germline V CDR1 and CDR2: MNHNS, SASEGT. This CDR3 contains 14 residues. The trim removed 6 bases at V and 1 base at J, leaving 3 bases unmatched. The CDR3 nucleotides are TGTGCCAGCAGCTCGGGACAGTCTGGAAACACCATATATTTT. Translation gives CASSSGQSGNTIYF.

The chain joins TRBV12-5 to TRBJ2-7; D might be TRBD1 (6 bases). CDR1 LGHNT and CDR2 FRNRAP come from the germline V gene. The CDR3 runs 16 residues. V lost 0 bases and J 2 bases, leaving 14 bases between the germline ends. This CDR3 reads CASGLVLGRGPYEQYF. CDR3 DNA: TGTGCTAGTGGTTTGGTACTGGGCAGGGGACCCTACGAGCAGTACTTC.

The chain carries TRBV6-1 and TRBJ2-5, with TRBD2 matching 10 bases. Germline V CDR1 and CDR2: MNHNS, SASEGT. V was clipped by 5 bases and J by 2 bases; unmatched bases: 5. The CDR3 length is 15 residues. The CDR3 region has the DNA TGTGCCAGCAGTTCAGCGGGGGGGCAACAAGAGACCCAGTACTTC. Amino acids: CASSSAGGQQETQYF.

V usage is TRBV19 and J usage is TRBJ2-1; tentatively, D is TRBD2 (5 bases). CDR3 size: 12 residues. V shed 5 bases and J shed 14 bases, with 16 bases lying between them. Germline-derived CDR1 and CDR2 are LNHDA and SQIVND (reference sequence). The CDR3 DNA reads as TGTGCCAGTAGTGGTACGTCCCCGGGGAAGTTCTTC. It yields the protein CASSGTSPGKFF.

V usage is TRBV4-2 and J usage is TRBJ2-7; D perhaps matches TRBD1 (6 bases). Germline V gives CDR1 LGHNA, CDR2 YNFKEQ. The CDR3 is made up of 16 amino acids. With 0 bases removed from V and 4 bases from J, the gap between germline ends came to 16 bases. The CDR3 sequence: CASSQEQGSSGYEQYF. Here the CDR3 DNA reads TGTGCCAGCAGCCAAGAACAGGGCAGCAGTGGATACGAGCAGTACTTC.

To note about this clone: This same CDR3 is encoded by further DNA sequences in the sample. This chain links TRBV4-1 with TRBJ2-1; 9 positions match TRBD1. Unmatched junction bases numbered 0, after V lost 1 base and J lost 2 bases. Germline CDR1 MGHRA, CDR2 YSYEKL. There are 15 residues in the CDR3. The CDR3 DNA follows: TGCGCCAGCAGCCAAGGACAGGGGGCCTACAATGAGCAGTTCTTC. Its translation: CASSQGQGAYNEQFF.

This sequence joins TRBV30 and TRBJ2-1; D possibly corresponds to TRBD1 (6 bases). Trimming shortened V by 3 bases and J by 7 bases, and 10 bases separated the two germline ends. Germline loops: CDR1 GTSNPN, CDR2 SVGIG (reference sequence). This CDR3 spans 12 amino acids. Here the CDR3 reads CAWRQGRNEQFF. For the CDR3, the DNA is TGTGCCTGGAGACAGGGAAGGAATGAGCAGTTCTTC.